This T cell receptor (beta chain) was retrieved from a study of cytotoxic CD8 clonotypes in ibrutinib-treated CLL. Background on the study: Of a cohort that held 11 to 12 relapsed/refractory and 15 treatment-naive patients, about 18 were IGHV unmutated. The average sample held roughly 250,000 productive templates and 91,000 or so productive rearrangements. Study-wide results and limits: Baseline clonality was higher than in age-matched healthy donors and moved in step with circulating CD8+ T-cell counts. Clonality was elevated at ibrutinib response and had returned toward baseline at progression.

TCRdb's copy holds only in-frame clones and misses some; the assay was immunoSEQ multiplex PCR. The data contain 65,000 to 85,000 clones, approximately 87% of them singletons. In regard to this clone: Its target is not known.

Sample: PBMCs, taken after 24 months of ibrutinib treatment. The TCR was taken from a human donor with chronic lymphocytic leukemia.

In DNA form, the CDR3 reads TGTGCCAGCAGCTCGGCCGGGACTGCTTACGAGCAGTACTTC. Translating gives CASSSAGTAYEQYF. The rearrangement links TRBV7-6 to TRBJ2-7; maybe TRBD2 (6 bases). The germline V gene has CDR1 SGHVS and CDR2 FNYEAQ. The V gene lost 4 bases and the J gene lost 4 bases, with 14 bases spanning the gap. The CDR3 length is 14 residues.